The 28 T cell receptor beta chains below all came from one sample that was sequenced in a study of identical twins. MiXCR, applied by TCRdb to the 5' RACE reads, yields one record per CDR3 protein. The table records hundreds of thousands of distinct CDR3 sequences, roughly a quarter of them present only once. These data were also reused for a study on T cells expressing NK-cell markers.

Material for sequencing was CD4+ T cells sorted from blood. These TCRs come from a woman younger than 30 in good health.

The rearrangement links TRBV2 to TRBJ2-5, with 8 bases that match TRBD1. Trimming removed 8 bases from V and 1 base from J; junction bases left unmatched: 12. This CDR3 contains 16 residues. Germline V gene sequence: CDR1 SNHLY, CDR2 FYNNEI. CDR3 in amino acids: CASVQHTGGLQETQYF. Here the CDR3 DNA reads TGTGCCAGCGTGCAGCATACAGGGGGGCTCCAAGAGACCCAGTACTTC.

The gene calls are TRBV10-3 and TRBJ2-5; 11 bases are shared with TRBD2. J lost 5 bases, V lost 10 bases, and 15 bases had no gene match. Germline V CDR1 and CDR2: ENHRY, SYGVKD. There are 16 residues in the CDR3. In nucleotides, the CDR3 is TGTGCCAGCGCTACTAGCGGGAGAGGAGTGGCGGAGACCCAGTACTTC. Its protein is CASATSGRGVAETQYF.

The CDR3 DNA sequence: TGTGCCAGCAGGCGGGGGACCGGAGAGACCCAGTACTTC. Translation: CASRRGTGETQYF. The chain has TRBV3-1 and TRBJ2-5; TRBD2 agrees at 7 bases. This CDR3 has 13 amino acids. With V trimmed by 6 bases and J by 4 bases, 5 bases remained unmatched. The germline V gene encodes CDR1 LGHDT and CDR2 YNNKEL (reference sequence).

The chain links TRBV9 to TRBJ1-1; D unresolved. V dropped 2 bases and J dropped 4 bases, with 15 bases sitting between them. The CDR3 covers 15 residues. Per germline, CDR1 SGDLS and CDR2 YYNGEE. As DNA, the CDR3 is TGTGCCAGCAGCGTTAGTCCCTCTTGGGGCACTGAAGCTTTCTTT. Translation: CASSVSPSWGTEAFF. The whole variable domain, remainder taken from reference TRBV9 and TRBJ1-1, is DSGVTQTPKHLITATGQRVTLRCSPRSGDLSVYWYQQSLDQGLQFLIQYYNGEERAKGNILERFSAQQFPDLHSELNLSSLELGDSALYFCASSVSPSWGTEAFFGQGTRLTVV.

The rearrangement links TRBV5-6 to TRBJ1-1; the D is unclear. The CDR3 contains 13 residues. CDR1 SGHDT and CDR2 YYEEEE come from the germline V gene. V was pared by 2 bases and J by 4 bases, with 9 bases between. The CDR3 region is CASSLKAGTEAFF. CDR3 bases: TGTGCCAGCAGCTTAAAGGCAGGCACTGAAGCTTTCTTT.

This clonotype was picked up many times. This chain links TRBV7-2 with TRBJ2-3, with D perhaps matching TRBD2 (7 bases). CDR1 SGHTA and CDR2 FQGNSA come from the germline V gene. The V end was cut by 5 bases, the J end by 9 bases, with 18 bases between. This CDR3 region has 14 residues. The CDR3 DNA is TGTGCCAGCAGCCTGACGCCCTCGGGGGGCACGCAGTATTTT. This codes for CASSLTPSGGTQYF.

This clonotype turned up a few times. The gene calls are TRBV2 and TRBJ2-1, with 9 bases matching TRBD2. V lost 3 bases and J lost 4; bases outside the gene matches: 4. Germline V gene sequence: CDR1 SNHLY, CDR2 FYNNEI. The CDR3 runs to 15 residues. CDR3 DNA: TGTGCCAGCAGTGAGAGACTAGCGGATTACAATGAGCAGTTCTTC. Its protein is CASSERLADYNEQFF.

This clonotype appeared a few times. The CDR3 nucleotides read TGTGCCTGGAGTCCACAGGGTCCAGGGGACCTAGATACGCAGTATTTT. Translation: CAWSPQGPGDLDTQYF. J is TRBJ2-3 and V is TRBV30, with a tentative D call TRBD1 (6 bases). Germline V gives CDR1 GTSNPN, CDR2 SVGIG (reference sequence). The CDR3 loop spans 16 amino acids. Trimming cost V 2 bases and J 5 bases, with 20 bases left between them.

This clonotype was seen more than once but under ten times. V usage is TRBV3-1 and J usage is TRBJ2-1, with 10 bases identical to TRBD2. Losses at the gene ends were 2 bases for V and 5 bases for J; bases not matched to a gene: 15. CDR3 size: 19 residues. Germline V gene data show CDR1 as LGHDT and CDR2 as YNNKEL (reference sequence). The CDR3 bases are TGTGCCAGCAGCCAAATAGCGGGGGGCGGGAAGGGTGGTCACAATGAGCAGTTCTTC. This translates into CASSQIAGGGKGGHNEQFF.

The chain employs TRBV9 and TRBJ2-7; 10 positions agree with TRBD2. After removal of 0 bases from V and 4 bases from J, the junction contained 4 bases not matched to a gene. Germline V gene lookup returns CDR1 SGDLS and CDR2 YYNGEE. This CDR3 region has 15 residues. This CDR3 is CASSVAGTSVYEQYF. The DNA for the CDR3 is TGTGCCAGCAGCGTAGCTGGGACTAGCGTTTACGAGCAGTACTTC.

The chain links TRBV6-1 to TRBJ2-7; TRBD2 matches at 10 bases. Germline V gene sequence: CDR1 MNHNS, CDR2 SASEGT. J lost 7 bases, V lost 6 bases, and 15 bases had no gene match. CDR3 size: 16 residues. The CDR3 DNA follows: TGTGCCAGCAGCAGCCGGGTTAGCGGGGGGCGAGAGGAGCAGTACTTC. This sequence encodes CASSSRVSGGREEQYF.

This clonotype was detected only a few times. The chain carries TRBV29-1 and TRBJ2-2, with D possibly being TRBD2 (5 bases). Germline assignment: CDR1 SQVTM and CDR2 ANQGSEA. The CDR3 loop spans 13 amino acids. Trimming removed 7 bases at V and 1 base at J, with 10 bases between. This CDR3 reads CSAEGGNTGELFF. The CDR3 DNA is TGCAGCGCTGAGGGCGGGAACACCGGGGAGCTGTTTTTT.

This clonotype was counted a few times. The rearrangement joins TRBV7-8 to TRBJ2-3, with TRBD2 matching over 8 bases. Germline V lookup: CDR1 SGHVS, CDR2 FQNEAQ. Trimming took 6 bases from V and 0 from J; bases not matched to a gene: 8. The CDR3 covers 16 residues. The CDR3 region is CASRALRGGSTDTQYF. The CDR3 DNA is TGTGCCAGCAGAGCCCTCCGGGGGGGAAGCACAGATACGCAGTATTTT. Drawing the rest from reference TRBV7-8 and TRBJ2-3, the complete variable domain is GAGVSQSPRYKVAKRGQDVALRCDPISGHVSLFWYQQALGQGPEFLTYFQNEAQLDKSGLPSDRFFAERPEGSVSTLKIQRTQQEDSAVYLCASRALRGGSTDTQYFGPGTRLTVL.

V gene TRBV20-1 combines with J gene TRBJ2-3, with 8 positions matching TRBD2. Losses at the gene ends were 4 bases for V and 2 bases for J; bases not matched to a gene: 8. CDR3 size: 15 residues. Germline lookup yields CDR1 DFQATT and CDR2 SNEGSKA (reference sequence). In DNA, the CDR3 is TGCAGTGCTACAATTCCGGGACTAGACACAGATACGCAGTATTTT. Its translation is CSATIPGLDTDTQYF.

This clonotype was found many times. The CDR3 sequence: CASSFPGLYGYTF. CDR3 in DNA: TGTGCCAGCAGTTTCCCCGGCCTATATGGCTACACCTTC. The chain joins TRBV12-3 or TRBV12-4 to TRBJ1-2; D uncertain. This CDR3 spans 13 amino acids. Trimming left V 3 bases short and J 5 bases short, with 10 bases between.

The table lists this clonotype with a few counts. V gene TRBV18 combines with J gene TRBJ1-5; tentatively, D is TRBD1 (6 bases). Per the germline V gene, CDR1 is KGHSH and CDR2 is LQKENI. The CDR3 is 17 amino acids. With 3 bases removed from V and 0 bases from J, the gap between germline ends came to 15 bases. The CDR3 DNA reads TGTGCCAGCTCACCCCTAGGGGGACCTTATAGCAATCAGCCCCAGCATTTT. It specifies CASSPLGGPYSNQPQHF.

This clonotype was detected a few times. The rearrangement uses TRBV29-1 and TRBJ1-2; 9 nucleotides agree with TRBD1. V was clipped by 6 bases and J by 5 bases; unmatched bases: 7. The CDR3 spans 13 residues. CDR1 SQVTM and CDR2 ANQGSEA come from the germline V gene. The CDR3 protein is CSVLDRGAYGYTF. The CDR3 nucleotides are TGCAGCGTCTTGGACAGGGGCGCATATGGCTACACCTTC.

This chain joins TRBV5-1 and TRBJ1-5, with D perhaps matching TRBD1 (5 bases). Deletions cut 4 bases from V and 9 bases from J, with 17 bases between. This CDR3 region has 14 residues. In germline, CDR1 is SGHRS, CDR2 YFSETQ. The CDR3 reads CASSADGPRGPQHF. CDR3 sequence (DNA): TGCGCCAGCAGCGCGGACGGCCCGAGGGGGCCCCAGCATTTT. Full variable domain (remainder filled in from reference TRBV5-1 and TRBJ1-5): KAGVTQTPRYLIKTRGQQVTLSCSPISGHRSVSWYQQTPGQGLQFLFEYFSETQRNKGNFPGRFSGRQFSNSRSEMNVSTLELGDSALYLCASSADGPRGPQHFGDGTRLSIL.

In this sample, this clonotype turned up a few times. V and J are TRBV5-6 and TRBJ1-1; D gene ambiguous. CDR1 is SGHDT, CDR2 YYEEEE, per germline. Trimming pared 4 bases from V and 8 bases from J, leaving 12 bases between. This CDR3 region has 12 residues. CDR3 DNA: TGTGCCAGCAGCATGCGGGTGGAGGAAGCTTTCTTT. Encoded protein: CASSMRVEEAFF.

This clonotype was seen more than once but under ten times. V and J are TRBV12-3 or TRBV12-4 and TRBJ2-1; possibly TRBD2 for D (7 bases). The CDR3 covers 16 residues. The V end was cut by 5 bases, the J end by 1 base, with 15 bases between. The DNA of the CDR3 is TGTGCCAGCAGTCCCCTGGGGGGGCCTTCCTACAATGAGCAGTTCTTC. It is translated as CASSPLGGPSYNEQFF.

A few counts support this clonotype. For the CDR3, the DNA is TGTGCCAGCAGCTTGGATCCGGGAGGACGGTACGAGCAGTACTTC. This translates into CASSLDPGGRYEQYF. V is TRBV5-6 and J is TRBJ2-7; 7 positions match TRBD2. This CDR3 has 15 amino acids. The V gene end was trimmed by 0 bases and the J gene end by 4 bases; junction bases not matched to a gene: 7. Germline loops: CDR1 SGHDT, CDR2 YYEEEE.

The gene calls are TRBV5-1 and TRBJ2-3; tentatively, D is TRBD2 (5 bases). The CDR3 sequence is 15 residues long. Trimming removed 2 bases at V and 5 bases at J, with 15 bases between. Germline V gene sequence: CDR1 SGHRS, CDR2 YFSETQ. The CDR3 region is CASSLSGTQGDTQYF. CDR3 DNA sequence: TGCGCCAGCAGCTTAAGCGGAACGCAAGGAGATACGCAGTATTTT.

This clonotype was seen at least ten times. The gene calls are TRBV29-1 and TRBJ2-3; a weak D match, TRBD1 (6 bases). Germline V gene data show CDR1 as SQVTM and CDR2 as ANQGSEA. V lost 5 bases and J lost 3, with 12 bases in between. The CDR3 is 13 residues long. The CDR3 loop is CSVSYRVTDTQYF. CDR3 DNA sequence: TGCAGCGTTTCATACAGGGTAACAGATACGCAGTATTTT.

The gene calls are TRBV6-2 or TRBV6-3 and TRBJ1-3; no reliable D call. Looked up from germline, CDR1 is MNHEY and CDR2 is SVGEGT. The CDR3 has 20 residues. Trimming took off 0 bases at V and 4 bases at J, with 25 bases between the two ends. The CDR3 reads CASSYSRKPTQEIYGNTIYF. The CDR3 DNA sequence: TGTGCCAGCAGTTACTCGAGGAAACCTACTCAGGAAATATACGGAAACACCATATATTTT.

This clonotype showed up just a few times. The rearrangement uses TRBV6-1 and TRBJ2-7; D is perhaps TRBD2 (6 bases). V dropped 7 bases and J dropped 5 bases, with 18 bases sitting between them. Germline lookup yields CDR1 MNHNS and CDR2 SASEGT. The CDR3 contains 14 residues. For the CDR3, the DNA is TGTGCCAGCATGAACCGGGACTTGTTCCACGAGCAGTACTTC. It translates to CASMNRDLFHEQYF.

Many counts were recorded for this clonotype. V gene TRBV5-1 combines with J gene TRBJ1-1; perhaps TRBD1 as D (5 bases). Between the trimmed V and J ends, which lost 0 bases and 0 bases, there was a span of 6 bases. CDR3 size: 14 residues. Per the germline V gene, CDR1 is SGHRS and CDR2 is YFSETQ. CDR3 loop: CASSLEGVNTEAFF. The DNA for the CDR3 is TGCGCCAGCAGCTTGGAAGGGGTGAACACTGAAGCTTTCTTT.

The V and J genes are TRBV20-1 and TRBJ2-5; 12 bases agree with TRBD2. CDR3 length: 14 amino acids. The germline CDR1 and CDR2 sequences are DFQATT and SNEGSKA (reference sequence). V gave up 0 bases and J gave up 5 bases; unmatched junction bases: 1. For the CDR3, the DNA is TGCAGTGCTAGAGATACTAGCGGGGGGGAGACCCAGTACTTC. Amino acids: CSARDTSGGETQYF.

This clonotype was observed many times. The chain is built from TRBV11-2 and TRBJ2-1; 8 bases fit TRBD1. Germline V gene sequence: CDR1 SGHAT, CDR2 FQNNGV. This CDR3 is built from 15 residues. With 4 bases clipped from V and 9 bases from J, the junction kept 11 bases outside the gene matches. The CDR3 here is CASSSPATGDAEQFF. In DNA, the CDR3 is TGTGCCAGCAGCTCCCCGGCGACAGGGGATGCTGAGCAGTTCTTC. The variable domain in full, with the rest retrieved from reference TRBV11-2 and TRBJ2-1, is EAGVAQSPRYKIIEKRQSVAFWCNPISGHATLYWYQQILGQGPKLLIQFQNNGVVDDSQLPKDRFSAERLKGVDSTLKIQPAKLEDSAVYLCASSSPATGDAEQFFGPGTRLTVL.